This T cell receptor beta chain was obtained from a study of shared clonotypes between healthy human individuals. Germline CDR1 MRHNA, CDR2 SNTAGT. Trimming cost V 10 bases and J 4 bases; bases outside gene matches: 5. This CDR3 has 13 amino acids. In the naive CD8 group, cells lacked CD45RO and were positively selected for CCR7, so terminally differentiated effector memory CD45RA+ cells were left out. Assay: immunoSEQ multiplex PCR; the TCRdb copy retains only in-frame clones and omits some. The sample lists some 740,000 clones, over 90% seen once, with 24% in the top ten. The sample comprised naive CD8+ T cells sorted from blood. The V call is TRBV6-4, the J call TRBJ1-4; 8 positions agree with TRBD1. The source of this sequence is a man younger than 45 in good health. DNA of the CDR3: TGTGCCATCTGGACAGGGCTTAATGAAAAACTGTTTTTT. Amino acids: CAIWTGLNEKLFF.